One sample yielded the 22 T cell receptor beta chains listed below, sequenced in a study of control samples from healthy donors and cancer patients. The assay was immunoSEQ multiplex PCR, and TCRdb's table has in-frame clones only and misses some. The sample shows around 99,000 clones, about 89% of them seen only once. Sequencing was carried out using blood. The receptors were gathered from a woman between 45 and 60 years old in good health.

V is TRBV5-1 and J is TRBJ1-1; D remains ambiguous. This CDR3 is 13 amino acids long. Germline loops: CDR1 SGHRS, CDR2 YFSETQ. V lost 2 bases and J 5 bases, leaving 10 bases between the germline ends. The CDR3 region is CASSLAVRTEAFF. CDR3 nucleotides: TGCGCCAGCAGCTTAGCGGTAAGGACTGAAGCTTTCTTT.

This clone appeared a single time. This sequence joins TRBV7-9 and TRBJ1-1, with a possible D match to TRBD1 (6 bases). From germline, CDR1 is SEHNR and CDR2 FQNEAQ (reference sequence). This CDR3 is built from 17 residues. Trimming took 5 bases from V and 6 from J, leaving 25 bases between them. In DNA form, the CDR3 reads TGTGCCAGCAGCCCACTTTTGGGCCAGGGGCCTTTCCCTGAAGCTTTCTTT. Protein: CASSPLLGQGPFPEAFF.

The V call is TRBV19, the J call TRBJ2-5, with D possibly being TRBD1 or TRBD2 (6 bases each). The germline V and J ends were trimmed by 1 base and 5 bases, with 11 bases remaining between them. Germline values: CDR1 LNHDA, CDR2 SQIVND (reference sequence). The CDR3 totals 14 residues. CDR3 nucleotide sequence: TGTGCCAGTAGTATAGTAGAAGGGGGGGAGACCCAGTACTTC. This encodes CASSIVEGGETQYF.

The rearrangement links TRBV9 to TRBJ2-1, with 15 bases identical to TRBD2. In germline, CDR1 is SGDLS, CDR2 YYNGEE. Trimming removed 7 bases from V and 4 bases from J; junction bases left unmatched: 9. This CDR3 is 17 amino acids long. The CDR3 bases are TGTGCCAGCTCCGGACTAGCGGGGGGGCTCGGATACAATGAGCAGTTCTTC. Translation: CASSGLAGGLGYNEQFF.

J is TRBJ1-2 and V is TRBV18; the D gene is possibly TRBD1 (6 bases). Germline V CDR1 and CDR2: KGHSH, LQKENI. This CDR3 spans 13 amino acids. The V end was cut by 3 bases, the J end by 4 bases, with 9 bases between. The CDR3 loop reads CASSPQDSYGYTF. The CDR3 bases are TGTGCCAGCTCACCTCAGGACAGCTATGGCTACACCTTC.

The chain joins TRBV11-2 to TRBJ1-6; D is possibly TRBD1 (6 bases). Germline V gene data show CDR1 as SGHAT and CDR2 as FQNNGV. This CDR3 comprises 16 residues. V dropped 4 bases and J dropped 3 bases, with 13 bases sitting between them. CDR3 sequence: CASSWGGRVYNSPLHF. CDR3 DNA: TGTGCCAGCAGCTGGGGGGGCAGGGTCTATAATTCACCCCTCCACTTT.

This chain joins TRBV5-1 and TRBJ2-1; D perhaps matches TRBD2 (6 bases). Germline V lookup: CDR1 SGHRS, CDR2 YFSETQ. The V end was cut by 0 bases, the J end by 7 bases, with 17 bases between. The CDR3 runs to 16 residues. The DNA of the CDR3 is TGCGCCAGCAGCTTGGATTTGCAGCGGGCTCGGAATGAGCAGTTCTTC. Amino acid sequence: CASSLDLQRARNEQFF.

The J gene is TRBJ2-1, the V gene TRBV19; 13 nucleotides align to TRBD2. CDR1 and CDR2 (germline): LNHDA, SQIVND (reference sequence). This CDR3 is built from 17 residues. The V gene end was trimmed by 3 bases and the J gene end by 2 bases; junction bases not matched to a gene: 4. CDR3 residues: CASSILTSGRAYNEQFF. In DNA form, the CDR3 reads TGTGCCAGTAGTATTCTTACTAGCGGGAGGGCCTACAATGAGCAGTTCTTC.

The V call is TRBV7-3, the J call TRBJ2-3; D may be TRBD1 or TRBD2 (5 bases each). The CDR3 is made up of 15 amino acids. Germline V lookup: CDR1 SGHTA, CDR2 FQGTGA. V was shortened by 2 bases and J by 3 bases, with 12 bases between the two germline ends. CDR3 sequence: CASSLGGVGTDTQYF. The DNA for the CDR3 is TGTGCCAGCAGCTTAGGGGGAGTTGGGACAGATACGCAGTATTTT. The entire variable domain, with the rest obtained from reference TRBV7-3 and TRBJ2-3, is as follows: GAGVSQTPSNKVTEKGKYVELRCDPISGHTALYWYRQSLGQGPEFLIYFQGTGAADDSGLPNDRFFAVRPEGSVSTLKIQRTERGDSAVYLCASSLGGVGTDTQYFGPGTRLTVL.

The gene calls are TRBV5-1 and TRBJ1-4; 7 bases fit TRBD1. The CDR3 totals 19 residues. The germline V gene has CDR1 SGHRS and CDR2 YFSETQ. The V segment lost 5 bases and the J segment 5 bases; nucleotides outside the gene matches: 21. Here the CDR3 reads CASSNLPQGTTALNEKLFF. CDR3 bases: TGCGCCAGCAGTAATCTGCCACAGGGGACGACCGCTCTAAATGAAAAACTGTTTTTT.

The CDR3 is CASSAGQFSPLHF. CDR3 sequence (DNA): TGTGCCAGCAGCGCCGGACAGTTTTCACCCCTCCACTTT. The chain uses TRBV9 and TRBJ1-6, with a weak D call TRBD1 (6 bases). Germline lookup yields CDR1 SGDLS and CDR2 YYNGEE. This CDR3 is 13 amino acids long. V was pared by 3 bases and J by 9 bases, with 10 bases between.

The V gene is TRBV18, the J gene TRBJ1-4; D unresolved. V lost 3 bases and J lost 9, with 23 bases in between. Germline CDR1 reads KGHSH; CDR2 reads LQKENI. The CDR3 is 17 residues long. CDR3 sequence reads: CASSPPSLGSSSKKLFF. The CDR3 DNA follows: TGTGCCAGCTCACCCCCGAGCCTGGGTTCGAGTAGCAAAAAACTGTTTTTT.

Here the CDR3 reads CASSQAGTAGNTIYF. The CDR3 nucleotides are TGTGCCAGCAGCCAAGCGGGGACGGCAGGAAACACCATATATTTT. J is TRBJ1-3 and V is TRBV3-1 (or the pseudogene TRBV3-2); D may be TRBD1 (5 bases). In germline, CDR1 is LGHDT, CDR2 YNNKEL (reference sequence). The CDR3 sequence is 15 residues long. Deletions cut 1 base from V and 4 bases from J, with 11 bases between.

The rearrangement links TRBV19 to TRBJ1-1; D is unresolved. Germline V gene data show CDR1 as LNHDA and CDR2 as SQIVND (reference sequence). The CDR3 loop spans 13 amino acids. V was trimmed by 5 bases and J by 5 bases, leaving 12 bases between them. CDR3 nucleotide sequence: TGTGCCAGTAGTGTCAGGCCTGGGACTGAAGCTTTCTTT. Protein product: CASSVRPGTEAFF.

V and J are TRBV12-3 or TRBV12-4 and TRBJ1-3; D gene uncertain. V dropped 6 bases and J dropped 6 bases, with 6 bases sitting between them. This CDR3 has 11 amino acids. The CDR3 here is CASSLINTIYF. CDR3 DNA: TGTGCCAGCAGCCTTATAAACACCATATATTTT.

The chain employs TRBV27 and TRBJ1-2, with 12 bases fitting TRBD1. The CDR3 extends over 14 amino acids. From germline, CDR1 is MNHEY and CDR2 SMNVEV (reference sequence). The trim removed 6 bases at V and 8 bases at J, leaving 7 bases unmatched. The DNA of the CDR3 is TGTGCCAGCAGGGGGACAGGGGGCACGAGAGGCTACACCTTC. It is translated as CASRGTGGTRGYTF.

The chain recombines TRBV18 with TRBJ2-7; 9 bases match TRBD1. CDR1 and CDR2 (germline): KGHSH, LQKENI. The V gene end was trimmed by 5 bases and the J gene end by 2 bases; junction bases not matched to a gene: 4. There are 14 residues in the CDR3. The CDR3 DNA follows: TGTGCCAGCTCAGCGGACAGGGGAACCTACGAGCAGTACTTC. Protein sequence: CASSADRGTYEQYF.

This clone was recorded only once. The chain joins TRBV5-6 to TRBJ2-5; 9 bases map to TRBD2. Trimming removed 2 bases from V and 2 bases from J; junction bases left unmatched: 16. Germline lookup yields CDR1 SGHDT and CDR2 YYEEEE. The CDR3 has 19 residues. The CDR3 sequence is CASSLTLIISGGPQETQYF. The CDR3 DNA sequence: TGTGCCAGCAGCTTAACGCTTATTATCAGCGGGGGGCCTCAAGAGACCCAGTACTTC.

The rearrangement joins TRBV29-1 to TRBJ1-4, with D possibly being TRBD1 (5 bases). There are 13 residues in the CDR3. With 7 bases removed from V and 3 bases from J, the gap between germline ends came to 12 bases. Per germline, CDR1 SQVTM and CDR2 ANQGSEA. The CDR3 spells CSGSVGPNEKLFF. In nucleotides, the CDR3 is TGCAGCGGATCCGTGGGGCCTAATGAAAAACTGTTTTTT.

This clone was counted a single time. V is TRBV18 and J is TRBJ1-5; 7 bases map to TRBD1. The length of the CDR3 is 16 residues. The V and J ends lost 5 bases and 2 bases, in that order; junction bases with no gene match: 9. The germline gives CDR1 KGHSH, CDR2 LQKENI. CDR3 sequence reads: CASSSTGEIGNQPQHF. As DNA, the CDR3 is TGTGCCAGCTCATCTACAGGGGAGATCGGCAATCAGCCCCAGCATTTT.

This chain connects TRBV6-5 to TRBJ1-5, with 7 bases aligning to TRBD1. CDR1 MNHEY and CDR2 SVGAGI come from the germline V gene. V dropped 2 bases and J dropped 8; count of bases not matched to a gene: 6. The CDR3 runs to 14 residues. The CDR3 DNA follows: TGTGCCAGCAGTTACACACAGGGGAACAAGCCCCAGCATTTT. It translates to CASSYTQGNKPQHF.

The chain has TRBV5-1 and TRBJ2-2; D could derive from TRBD1 or TRBD2 (6 bases each). Germline loops: CDR1 SGHRS, CDR2 YFSETQ. The CDR3 extends over 16 amino acids. The germline V and J ends were trimmed by 0 bases and 0 bases, with 9 bases remaining between them. CDR3 nucleotide sequence: TGCGCCAGCAGCTTGGGAGGGGGGACGAACACCGGGGAGCTGTTTTTT. Its translation: CASSLGGGTNTGELFF. The variable domain in full, with the rest retrieved from reference TRBV5-1 and TRBJ2-2, is KAGVTQTPRYLIKTRGQQVTLSCSPISGHRSVSWYQQTPGQGLQFLFEYFSETQRNKGNFPGRFSGRQFSNSRSEMNVSTLELGDSALYLCASSLGGGTNTGELFFGEGSRLTVL.